The present T cell receptor beta chain was sequenced within a study of T cell repertoires in cytomegalovirus infection. TCRdb passed the reads through MiXCR, listing each CDR3 protein once. The sample holds roughly 240,000 distinct CDR3 sequences, roughly 6.5% seen once. The CDR3 has 14 amino acids. CDR1 is DFQATT, CDR2 SNEGSKA, per germline (reference sequence). Trimming took off 6 bases at V and 8 bases at J, with 19 bases between the two ends. General observations from the study: HLA-C-restricted CMV clonotypes gave the most frequent clonotype in two of eight donors. Summed frequency of public TCR beta families distinguished CMV carriers with the relevant HLA.

The table lists this clonotype with many counts. Its target is not known. This chain links TRBV20-1 with TRBJ1-4; maybe TRBD1 (5 bases). This sequence originates from a human donor in good health (CMV status not recorded). Some clones in this sample may be carry-over from other donors' samples. What was sequenced was PBMCs. This CDR3 is CSAGGGAGREKLFF. Here the CDR3 DNA reads TGCAGTGCAGGTGGAGGGGCAGGACGGGAAAAACTGTTTTTT.